This T cell receptor (beta chain) was found in a study of T cell responses to AZD1222 COVID-19 vaccine. Study conclusions and caveats: Clonal diversity was possibly underestimated; the donors were predominantly white British and more often female. Two AZD1222 administrations were followed by greater Spike-specific TCR breadth and depth.

The trim removed 5 bases at V and 3 bases at J, leaving 8 bases unmatched. Germline V lookup: CDR1 SGHNT, CDR2 YENEEA. The CDR3 is 17 amino acids. As concerns this clone: Its specificity is not known.

The table came from immunoSEQ multiplex PCR; TCRdb's copy has only in-frame clones and leaves some out. The sample holds 90,000 to 150,000 clones, about 90% seen once. The sequenced sample was peripheral blood, obtained on day 0 of AZD1222 vaccination. This clonotype originated in an adult in good health. The chain combines TRBV11-3 with TRBJ2-5; 14 bases are shared with TRBD2. In nucleotides, the CDR3 is TGTGCCAGCAGCCCACATGGGGGACTAGCGGGGGAAGAGACCCAGTACTTC. Translation gives CASSPHGGLAGEETQYF.